This T cell receptor beta chain was profiled in a study of T cell repertoires in cytomegalovirus infection. Findings and limits, study-wide: People with CMV and the relevant HLA were identified by cumulative public TCR beta family frequency.

TCRdb reanalysed the reads using MiXCR and keeps one entry per CDR3 protein. Of roughly 760,000 distinct CDR3 sequences in the sample, approximately 40% were seen once. For this clonotype: The antigen is not known.

CDR1 and CDR2 from the germline V gene are LNHDA and SQIVND (reference sequence). This CDR3 comprises 15 residues. Trimming left V 2 bases short and J 8 bases short, with 15 bases between. This chain connects TRBV19 to TRBJ1-4, with D possibly being TRBD1 (5 bases). This TCR was sampled from a human donor in good health (CMV status not recorded). Some clones in this sample may be carry-over from other donors' samples. Sequenced: PBMCs. The CDR3 bases are TGTGCCAGTAGTATAAAAAGTGGGGGGACCGAAAAACTGTTTTTT. This codes for CASSIKSGGTEKLFF.